Listed below are T cell receptor beta chains from one sample, sequenced in a study of T-cell memory formation after mild COVID-19. TCRdb reanalysed the 5' RACE reads using MiXCR and keeps one entry per CDR3 protein. The table lists 90,000 to 120,000 distinct CDR3 sequences, about an eighth of them singletons. Specimen: PBMCs or a T cell subset sorted from them (not recorded which). The receptors were gathered from a man between 18 and 35 years old who had mild COVID-19 (a few samples of this study predate the infection). Cell type and time point are not known. CDR3s include the opening cysteine and the closing phenylalanine or tryptophan. D genes are given only for firm matches. Size values are once, few and many counts, or a class for expanded clones, and some rows have none.

V	D	J	size	CDR3	DNA
TRBV7-6	-	TRBJ1-1	many	CASSLEALTEAFF	TGTGCCAGCAGCTTAGAGGCCCTTACTGAAGCTTTCTTT
TRBV2	-	TRBJ2-5	-	CASSVRGQAQETQYF	TGTGCCAGCAGTGTGCGGGGGCAGGCGCAAGAGACCCAGTACTTC
TRBV12-3/TRBV12-4	-	TRBJ1-2	few	CASTKRGGDGGYTF	TGTGCCAGCACGAAGAGGGGAGGGGACGGTGGCTACACCTTC
TRBV15	TRBD1	TRBJ2-5	-	CATSRVGTVQETQYF	TGTGCCACCAGCAGAGTTGGGACAGTCCAAGAGACCCAGTACTTC
TRBV7-9	TRBD1	TRBJ2-2	-	CASSYRDRKTGELFF	TGTGCCAGCAGCTACCGGGACAGGAAAACCGGGGAGCTGTTTTTT
TRBV9	-	TRBJ1-4	few	CASSAGQLTAEGLFF	TGTGCCAGCAGCGCCGGACAGCTGACTGCTGAGGGGCTGTTTTTT
TRBV3-1	-	TRBJ2-1	few	CASSPTGSEQFF	TGTGCCAGCAGCCCGACAGGATCTGAGCAGTTCTTC
TRBV7-9	-	TRBJ1-6	many	CASSPDNSPLHF	TGTGCCAGCAGCCCAGACAATTCACCCCTCCACTTT
TRBV29-1	TRBD2	TRBJ2-5	few	CSVERGGGATTQYF	TGCAGCGTTGAGCGAGGCGGGGGGGCGACAACCCAGTACTTC
TRBV7-9	-	TRBJ1-6	many	CASSSFLGSYNSPLHF	TGTGCCAGCAGCTCTTTCTTGGGCTCCTATAATTCACCCCTCCACTTT
TRBV7-3	-	TRBJ2-2	-	CASSYGTLVGELFF	TGTGCCAGCAGCTACGGGACGCTGGTGGGGGAGCTGTTTTTT
TRBV4-1	-	TRBJ2-1	-	CASSQLARTVSYNEQFF	TGCGCCAGCAGCCAACTTGCCCGGACGGTCTCCTACAATGAGCAGTTCTTC
TRBV10-3	-	TRBJ2-2	-	CAISESYRTGELFF	TGTGCCATCAGTGAGTCCTACCGGACCGGGGAGCTGTTTTTT
TRBV12-3/TRBV12-4	TRBD1	TRBJ1-2	-	CASSPPRTGDRGGYTF	TGTGCCAGCAGTCCACCCCGGACAGGGGATCGAGGAGGCTACACCTTC
TRBV7-4	TRBD1	TRBJ2-3	-	CASSSLDRGRTDTQYF	TGTGCCAGCAGCTCCTTGGACAGGGGGCGCACAGATACGCAGTATTTT
TRBV2	-	TRBJ1-6	-	CASSAGSSYNSPLHF	TGTGCCAGCAGTGCGGGGAGCTCCTATAATTCACCCCTCCACTTT
TRBV5-1	TRBD2	TRBJ2-1	medium-sized	CASSLAPLAGGYNEQFF	TGCGCCAGCAGCTTGGCCCCCCTAGCGGGGGGTTACAATGAGCAGTTCTTC
TRBV6-5	TRBD2	TRBJ2-1	many	CASSYSGGGNEQFF	TGTGCCAGCAGTTACTCGGGGGGGGGAAATGAGCAGTTCTTC
TRBV6-5	-	TRBJ2-5	few	CASSYSFGAETQYF	TGTGCCAGCAGTTACTCGTTCGGGGCGGAGACCCAGTACTTC
TRBV24-1	TRBD2	TRBJ2-1	-	CATSDLSGGGNEQFF	TGTGCCACCAGTGATTTGAGTGGGGGGGGCAATGAGCAGTTCTTC
TRBV4-1	-	TRBJ1-1	many	CASSQQTLPTEAFF	TGCGCCAGCAGCCAACAAACCCTCCCGACTGAAGCTTTCTTT
TRBV4-1	TRBD1	TRBJ1-1	few	CASSFRTGRDTEAFF	TGCGCCAGCAGCTTCCGGACAGGGAGGGACACTGAAGCTTTCTTT
TRBV12-3/TRBV12-4	TRBD1	TRBJ2-1	-	CASSLRQGVYNEQFF	TGTGCCAGCAGTCTCCGACAGGGGGTCTACAATGAGCAGTTCTTC
TRBV4-1	TRBD1	TRBJ2-7	few	CASSPGTGGVEQYF	TGCGCCAGCAGCCCGGGAACAGGGGGAGTTGAGCAGTACTTC
TRBV28	TRBD1	TRBJ2-3	-	CASQSQGAGTDTQYF	TGTGCCAGCCAATCACAGGGGGCTGGCACAGATACGCAGTATTTT
TRBV6-2/TRBV6-3	-	TRBJ1-1	few	CASSYLGAEAFF	TGTGCCAGCAGTTACTTGGGGGCTGAAGCTTTCTTT
TRBV20-1	-	TRBJ1-2	-	CSARGGLGYGYTF	TGCAGTGCTAGGGGGGGTCTGGGCTATGGCTACACCTTC
TRBV5-1	-	TRBJ2-2	few	CASSLFRDTGELFF	TGCGCCAGCAGCTTGTTCAGGGACACCGGGGAGCTGTTTTTT
TRBV5-1	TRBD1	TRBJ2-1	many	CASSLLTGHPEQFF	TGCGCCAGCAGCTTGTTGACAGGGCATCCCGAGCAGTTCTTC
TRBV7-9	-	TRBJ2-7	-	CASSYDPTAEQYF	TGTGCCAGCAGCTACGATCCGACGGCCGAGCAGTACTTC
TRBV6-2/TRBV6-3	-	TRBJ1-2	few	CASSSQSADGYTF	TGTGCCAGCAGTTCCCAGTCCGCGGACGGCTACACCTTC
TRBV3-1	-	TRBJ2-3	few	CASSQDPAHTQYF	TGTGCCAGCAGCCAAGATCCGGCGCATACGCAGTATTTT
TRBV28	TRBD2	TRBJ2-5	-	CASRPLAGNGETQYF	TGTGCCAGCAGACCACTAGCGGGGAACGGTGAGACCCAGTACTTC
TRBV3-1	-	TRBJ1-5	-	CASSQQGQPQHF	TGTGCCAGCAGCCAACAGGGGCAGCCCCAGCATTTT
TRBV5-1	-	TRBJ2-5	many	CASSLGDNQETQYF	TGCGCCAGCAGCTTGGGTGACAACCAAGAGACCCAGTACTTC
TRBV7-2	-	TRBJ2-6	few	CASSLFQLWANVLTF	TGTGCCAGCAGCTTATTCCAACTCTGGGCCAACGTCCTGACTTTC
TRBV7-9	-	TRBJ1-1	-	CASSSLGHPNTEAFF	TGTGCCAGCAGCTCACTCGGACACCCGAACACTGAAGCTTTCTTT
TRBV7-9	TRBD1	TRBJ1-1	few	CASRPTGVTEAFF	TGTGCCAGCAGGCCCACAGGGGTCACTGAAGCTTTCTTT
TRBV5-1	TRBD2	TRBJ2-5	many	CASSLDFSGAAQETQYF	TGCGCCAGCAGCTTGGACTTCAGCGGGGCGGCTCAAGAGACCCAGTACTTC
TRBV11-3	-	TRBJ1-1	-	CASDMVQNTEAFF	TGTGCCAGCGATATGGTCCAGAACACTGAAGCTTTCTTT
TRBV4-3	TRBD2	TRBJ2-1	many	CASSPGGPEPHEQFF	TGCGCCAGCAGCCCGGGGGGACCCGAGCCCCATGAGCAGTTCTTC
TRBV7-8	-	TRBJ2-7	few	CASSRRSSYEQYF	TGTGCCAGCAGCCGACGGAGCTCCTACGAGCAGTACTTC
TRBV20-1	TRBD1	TRBJ1-6	many	CSAWTGAESSPLHF	TGCAGTGCGTGGACAGGGGCCGAGAGTTCACCCCTCCACTTT
TRBV5-6	-	TRBJ1-1	few	CASSWAGPGVNTEAFF	TGTGCCAGCAGCTGGGCAGGGCCTGGTGTGAACACTGAAGCTTTCTTT
TRBV6-1	TRBD2	TRBJ2-3	many	CASSLPGGSTDTQYF	TGTGCCAGCAGTTTACCCGGGGGGAGCACAGATACGCAGTATTTT
TRBV21-1	-	TRBJ2-7	-	CASSKVNEQYF	TGTGCCAGCAGCAAAGTTAACGAGCAGTACTTC
TRBV2	-	TRBJ2-5	few	CASSDSELETQYF	TGTGCCAGCAGTGATTCCGAGTTAGAGACCCAGTACTTC
TRBV7-9	TRBD1	TRBJ1-1	-	CASSPDRVNTEDFF	TGTGCCAGCAGCCCCGACAGGGTGAACACTGAAGATTTCTTT
TRBV10-3	-	TRBJ2-2	few	CAAGGANTGELFF	TGTGCCGCCGGGGGAGCGAACACCGGGGAGCTGTTTTTT
TRBV5-6	-	TRBJ2-2	few	CASSSDIGRGTGELFF	TGTGCCAGCAGTTCTGATATAGGCAGGGGAACCGGGGAGCTGTTTTTT
TRBV5-6	-	TRBJ2-1	few	CASSLEGLIYNEQFF	TGTGCCAGCAGCTTGGAAGGTTTAATCTACAATGAGCAGTTCTTC
TRBV24-1	TRBD1	TRBJ2-7	few	CATSGQSWTGDRKRSYEQYF	TGTGCCACCAGTGGCCAAAGCTGGACAGGTGACCGCAAGCGCTCCTACGAGCAGTACTTC
TRBV7-2	-	TRBJ1-5	-	CASSLEGGGNQPQHF	TGTGCCAGCAGCTTAGAGGGGGGTGGCAATCAGCCCCAGCATTTT
TRBV7-9	-	TRBJ1-1	few	CASSPNRQAYTEAFF	TGTGCCAGCAGCCCCAACCGACAGGCGTACACTGAAGCTTTCTTT
TRBV21-1	-	TRBJ2-1	few	CASRVWYNEQFF	TGTGCCAGCAGGGTTTGGTACAATGAGCAGTTCTTC
TRBV4-1	-	TRBJ2-7	few	CASSKNNQGTYEQYF	TGCGCCAGCAGCAAAAACAATCAGGGAACCTACGAGCAGTACTTC
TRBV12-3/TRBV12-4	TRBD1	TRBJ1-5	few	CASSRTGGDQPQHF	TGTGCCAGCAGCCGGACAGGGGGAGATCAGCCCCAGCATTTT
TRBV4-1	-	TRBJ1-3	-	CASSQDRLDFSGNTIYF	TGCGCCAGCAGCCAAGATCGTTTAGACTTCTCTGGAAACACCATATATTTT
TRBV5-1	-	TRBJ2-1	few	CASSSTGRSNEQFF	TGCGCCAGCAGTTCAACGGGGAGGTCAAATGAGCAGTTCTTC